These 26 T cell receptor beta chains share one sample of origin, sequenced in a study of OX40 agonist ivuxolimab in advanced cancers. Here immunoSEQ multiplex PCR was the method, and the copy in TCRdb shows in-frame clones only, minus some. The sample has about 69,000 clones; approximately 90% are singletons. This specimen was CD4+ or CD8+ T cells sorted from blood, taken in a trial of the OX40 agonist ivuxolimab. These receptor sequences come from an adult with an advanced solid tumor such as melanoma, head and neck, liver or kidney cancer.

The gene calls are TRBV11-3 and TRBJ1-4; no definite D call. Germline lookup yields CDR1 SGHNT and CDR2 YENEEA. The V end lost 5 bases, the J end lost 0 bases, and 13 bases lay between the germline ends. CDR3 length: 16 amino acids. The CDR3 DNA sequence: TGTGCCAGCAGCCCCGGGCGGAAAGCAACTAATGAAAAACTGTTTTTT. Amino acids: CASSPGRKATNEKLFF.

This chain uses TRBV6-1 with TRBJ1-6; perhaps TRBD1 as D (5 bases). This CDR3 comprises 15 residues. Trimming left V 10 bases short and J 0 bases short, with 13 bases between. Germline V gives CDR1 MNHNS, CDR2 SASEGT. The CDR3 DNA sequence: TGTGCCACCTGGGACGGTCACTCCTATAATTCACCCCTCCACTTT. Its translation: CATWDGHSYNSPLHF.

This rearrangement joins TRBV6-5 to TRBJ1-2, with 7 bases fitting TRBD1. The V gene end was trimmed by 6 bases and the J gene end by 2 bases; junction bases not matched to a gene: 3. Per the germline V gene, CDR1 is MNHEY and CDR2 is SVGAGI. This CDR3 is 13 amino acids long. In DNA form, the CDR3 reads TGTGCCAGCAGCTGGGACAGCAACTATGGCTACACCTTC. Protein product: CASSWDSNYGYTF.

CDR3 sequence reads: CASSVGTGGLGGYTF. CDR3 nucleotides: TGTGCCAGCAGCGTTGGGACAGGGGGGTTGGGTGGCTACACCTTC. J is TRBJ1-2 and V is TRBV9, with 11 positions matching TRBD1. J lost 7 bases, V lost 2 bases, and 7 bases had no gene match. In germline, CDR1 is SGDLS, CDR2 YYNGEE. The CDR3 spans 15 residues.

The J gene is TRBJ2-5, the V gene TRBV29-1; 8 positions agree with TRBD2. Per germline, CDR1 SQVTM and CDR2 ANQGSEA. V trimming: 6 bases; J trimming: 5 bases; junction bases outside the gene matches: 8. The CDR3 is 13 residues long. CDR3 in amino acids: CSVATGGGETQYF. CDR3 nucleotide sequence: TGCAGCGTAGCTACGGGAGGGGGGGAGACCCAGTACTTC.

J is TRBJ2-5 and V is TRBV6-1, with D perhaps TRBD2 (6 bases). Trimming cost V 8 bases and J 5 bases, with 12 bases left between them. This CDR3 has 12 residues. Looked up from germline, CDR1 is MNHNS and CDR2 is SASEGT. The CDR3 DNA reads TGTGCCAGCGGTAGGGCGGGGGAGACCCAGTACTTC. This encodes CASGRAGETQYF.

The rearrangement joins TRBV25-1 to TRBJ1-2, with a possible D match to TRBD1 (6 bases). There are 15 residues in the CDR3. V was clipped by 5 bases and J by 4 bases, with 17 bases between them. CDR1 and CDR2 from the germline V gene are MGHDK and SYGVNS. CDR3 DNA sequence: TGTGCCAGCAGTTTGGACGCAGGGGTCGGCTATGGCTACACCTTC. The encoded protein is CASSLDAGVGYGYTF.

The V and J genes are TRBV5-1 and TRBJ2-3, with 10 bases that match TRBD2. Germline CDR1 is SGHRS and CDR2 is YFSETQ. The CDR3 is 14 residues long. V was pared by 4 bases and J by 1 base, with 0 bases of the junction left unmatched. In DNA, the CDR3 is TGCGCCAGCAGCACTAGCGGGGGCACAGATACGCAGTATTTT. Amino acids: CASSTSGGTDTQYF. Variable domain in full (rest from reference TRBV5-1 and TRBJ2-3): KAGVTQTPRYLIKTRGQQVTLSCSPISGHRSVSWYQQTPGQGLQFLFEYFSETQRNKGNFPGRFSGRQFSNSRSEMNVSTLELGDSALYLCASSTSGGTDTQYFGPGTRLTVL.

V usage is TRBV30 and J usage is TRBJ1-5, with 7 positions matching TRBD1. The germline CDR1 and CDR2 sequences are GTSNPN and SVGIG (reference sequence). The CDR3 spans 14 residues. The J segment lost 6 bases and the V segment lost 1 base, leaving 6 bases of the junction unmatched. CDR3 in amino acids: CAWSGSGGGQPQHF. CDR3 nucleotides: TGTGCCTGGAGTGGATCAGGGGGGGGTCAGCCCCAGCATTTT.

This CDR3 is CSVEEFPRQGSETQYF. The CDR3 region has the DNA TGCAGCGTTGAAGAATTTCCTCGACAGGGTTCGGAGACCCAGTACTTC. The chain combines TRBV29-1 with TRBJ2-5, with TRBD1 identical over 7 bases. Per germline, CDR1 SQVTM and CDR2 ANQGSEA. The CDR3 totals 16 residues. V shed 0 bases, J shed 5 bases, and the junction held 12 bases outside the gene matches.

This clone was detected only a few times. The chain employs TRBV6-1 and TRBJ2-7, with D possibly called TRBD1 or TRBD2 (6 bases each). Germline V lookup: CDR1 MNHNS, CDR2 SASEGT. V dropped 6 bases and J dropped 3 bases, with 15 bases sitting between them. The CDR3 contains 14 residues. Written as DNA, the CDR3 is TGTGCCAGCAGCAAGGAGGGGGAATACTACGAGCAGTACTTC. Encoded protein: CASSKEGEYYEQYF.

J is TRBJ2-3 and V is TRBV7-3; unclear D gene. This CDR3 region has 14 residues. With 3 bases removed from V and 3 bases from J, the gap between germline ends came to 10 bases. The V gene's germline CDR1 is SGHTA and CDR2 FQGTGA. This CDR3 reads CASSFRSETDTQYF. The CDR3 DNA sequence: TGTGCCAGCAGCTTTCGTTCGGAGACAGATACGCAGTATTTT.

This clone was seen only a few times. V is TRBV7-9 and J is TRBJ1-5; no reliable D call. This CDR3 spans 14 amino acids. The germline CDR1 and CDR2 sequences are SEHNR and FQNEAQ (reference sequence). V dropped 0 bases and J dropped 5 bases, with 8 bases sitting between them. CDR3 loop: CASSLATRDQPQHF. The DNA for the CDR3 is TGTGCCAGCAGCTTAGCAACCCGGGATCAGCCCCAGCATTTT.

J is TRBJ1-6 and V is TRBV5-4; tentative D call: TRBD1 (5 bases). The CDR3 extends over 15 amino acids. CDR1 SGHNT and CDR2 YYREEE come from the germline V gene (reference sequence). V was clipped by 0 bases and J by 9 bases, with 13 bases between them. CDR3 DNA sequence: TGTGCCAGCAGCTTGGATAGGGGAGCCGGTTCACCCCTCCACTTT. It is translated as CASSLDRGAGSPLHF.

Only one count was recorded for this clone. This chain joins TRBV1 and TRBJ2-7; the tabulated D call, TRBD2, remains unverified against the DNA. TRBV1 is classified as a pseudogene. The CDR3 totals 16 residues. The CDR3 DNA is TGCACCAGCAGCCAAGTACGACTAGGTCCCGCCTACGAGCAGTACTTC. Amino acids: CTSSQVRLGPAYEQYF.

The rearrangement joins TRBV11-3 to TRBJ1-2; D is possibly TRBD1 (5 bases). The germline gives CDR1 SGHNT, CDR2 YENEEA. The CDR3 length is 15 residues. With 5 bases removed from V and 0 bases from J, the gap between germline ends came to 13 bases. CDR3 region: CASSVGGGANYGYTF. DNA of the CDR3: TGTGCCAGCAGCGTCGGGGGGGGAGCTAACTATGGCTACACCTTC.

This chain connects TRBV9 to TRBJ2-1, with 9 bases lining up with TRBD2. The germline V gene encodes CDR1 SGDLS and CDR2 YYNGEE. The CDR3 consists of 15 residues. Germline trimming cut 2 bases from V and 8 bases from J; bases unmatched to any gene: 8. CDR3 sequence (DNA): TGTGCCAGCAGCGTGGGCCTAGCGGGGCTAGATGAGCAGTTCTTC. Protein product: CASSVGLAGLDEQFF.

This chain connects TRBV6-1 to TRBJ2-2; 7 positions match TRBD1. The germline V gene has CDR1 MNHNS and CDR2 SASEGT. The CDR3 has 14 amino acids. The J segment lost 2 bases and the V segment lost 9 bases, leaving 6 bases of the junction unmatched. The CDR3 reads CASSGQINTGELFF. The CDR3, as DNA: TGTGCCAGTTCGGGACAGATAAACACCGGGGAGCTGTTTTTT.

V usage is TRBV19 and J usage is TRBJ2-5; tentative D call: TRBD1 (5 bases). Per the germline V gene, CDR1 is LNHDA and CDR2 is SQIVND (reference sequence). Trimming removed 10 bases from V and 2 bases from J, with 14 bases in between. The CDR3 is 13 amino acids. CDR3 protein: CATSKGNQETQYF. The CDR3 nucleotides are TGTGCCACCTCTAAGGGGAATCAAGAGACCCAGTACTTC.

The chain employs TRBV28 and TRBJ1-5; 8 bases map to TRBD1. CDR3 length: 13 residues. Unmatched junction bases numbered 6, after V lost 7 bases and J lost 7 bases. CDR1 MDHEN and CDR2 SYDVKM come from the germline V gene. Written as DNA, the CDR3 is TGTGCCAGCACGGACAGGGATTGGCAGCCCCAGCATTTT. Its protein product is CASTDRDWQPQHF.

The rearrangement uses TRBV4-1 and TRBJ1-1; D gene ambiguous. Germline loops: CDR1 MGHRA, CDR2 YSYEKL. There are 14 residues in the CDR3. V shed 0 bases and J shed 4 bases, with 9 bases lying between them. CDR3 nucleotide sequence: TGCGCCAGCAGCCAAGAGTCCTCCGCCACTGAAGCTTTCTTT. As protein: CASSQESSATEAFF.

The chain employs TRBV18 and TRBJ1-1; no firm D call. Trimming removed 1 base at V and 1 base at J, with 13 bases between. The germline V gene has CDR1 KGHSH and CDR2 LQKENI. The CDR3 is 16 amino acids. DNA for the CDR3: TGTGCCAGCTCACCACTCGCCGTTGGCTCGAACACTGAAGCTTTCTTT. Translation: CASSPLAVGSNTEAFF.

This chain links TRBV4-3 with TRBJ1-2; D unclear. Germline lookup yields CDR1 LGHNA and CDR2 YSLEER. The CDR3 covers 16 residues. The ends were cut back, 0 bases at V and 4 bases at J, with 15 bases in the middle. The DNA of the CDR3 is TGCGCCAGCAGCCAAGATGTGACACCCGGCAGCTATGGCTACACCTTC. Protein sequence: CASSQDVTPGSYGYTF.

This clone was counted only a few times. The V gene is TRBV28, the J gene TRBJ1-6, with D hard to call. The germline CDR1 and CDR2 sequences are MDHEN and SYDVKM. This CDR3 contains 13 residues. V lost 7 bases and J 7 bases, leaving 11 bases between the germline ends. The CDR3 protein is CASMSHPNSPLHF. The CDR3, as DNA: TGTGCCAGCATGAGCCACCCGAATTCACCCCTCCACTTT.

The J gene is TRBJ2-1, the V gene TRBV10-1; tentatively, D is TRBD2 (5 bases). Germline CDR1 WNHNN, CDR2 SYGVQD (reference sequence). Trimming stripped 3 bases from V and 0 bases from J, with 12 bases between. The CDR3 is made up of 16 amino acids. The CDR3 here is CASSDGSESSYNEQFF. For the CDR3, the DNA is TGCGCCAGCAGTGATGGTAGCGAGAGCTCCTACAATGAGCAGTTCTTC.

This clone has only one observation. The chain combines TRBV6-5 with TRBJ1-6; D is perhaps TRBD1 (6 bases). This CDR3 comprises 14 residues. With 6 bases removed from V and 14 bases from J, the gap between germline ends came to 20 bases. Germline CDR1 and CDR2: MNHEY and SVGAGI. CDR3: CASSSTGSVLALHF. The DNA for the CDR3 is TGTGCCAGCAGCTCGACAGGATCCGTGTTGGCCCTCCACTTT.